Listed below are T cell receptor beta chains from one sample, sequenced in a study of blood T cells in healthy people across ages. TCRdb fed the 5' RACE reads into MiXCR, producing one record per CDR3 protein. The repertoire holds 1,500,000 or so distinct CDR3 sequences, around 59% seen once, with under 8.5% in the top ten. What was sequenced was blood. These receptors all stem from a man younger than 35 in good health. Both conserved end residues are part of each CDR3. D genes are given only for firm matches. Clone sizes are given selectively: once, few, many, or a class where the clone is expanded.

- TRBJ2-7 - TRBV27 TGTGCCAGCACCCTGAAACAGGGAACTCACTACGAGCAGTACTTC CASTLKQGTHYEQYF
- TRBJ2-7 TRBD2 TRBV7-6 TGTGCCAGCAGCTCCGGGGGGGGTCAAGGGAGGAGTCACTGCGAGCAGTACTTC CASSSGGGQGRSHCEQYF
- TRBJ1-4 - TRBV5-1 TGCGCCAGCAGCTTCACCCTCTCTGCAACTAATGAAAAACTGTTTTTT CASSFTLSATNEKLFF
- TRBJ2-1 TRBD1 TRBV25-1 TGTGCCAGCAGGAGGCCACAGGGGGCTCGTAGGGATGAGCAGTTCTTC CASRRPQGARRDEQFF
- TRBJ2-7 - TRBV7-2 TGTGCCAGCAGCCCCCGATCCGGGACGCCTGCCTACGAGCAGTACTTC CASSPRSGTPAYEQYF
- TRBJ2-4 TRBD1 TRBV27 TGTGCCAGCAGCGGGGACAGGGGGAACCTACAGTACTTC CASSGDRGNLQYF
- TRBJ2-7 - TRBV5-1 TGCGCCAGCAGCTTGATCCAGTCGGGGGCCTACGAGCAGTACTTC CASSLIQSGAYEQYF
- TRBJ2-7 - TRBV11-2 TGTGCCAGCAGCTTAGAGATCCCCATGACTGGATACGAGCAGTACTTC CASSLEIPMTGYEQYF
- TRBJ2-1 TRBD2 TRBV4-1 TGCGCCAGCAGCCAAGTAATCCTAGCGGGAGGTGGCAATGAGCAGTTCTTC CASSQVILAGGGNEQFF
- TRBJ2-7 - TRBV7-2 TGTGCCAGCAGCCGTAGTGACTCTTTACCCTACAATGAGCAGTACTTC CASSRSDSLPYNEQYF
- TRBJ2-7 - TRBV6-5 TGTGCCAGCAGCCCTACAAGTAACTACGAGCAGTACTTC CASSPTSNYEQYF
once TRBJ1-4 - TRBV12-3/TRBV12-4 TGTGCCAGCAGCCCTAGAGGGAATCCAACTAATGAAAAACTGTTTTTT CASSPRGNPTNEKLFF
- TRBJ1-1 - TRBV28 TGTGCCTCCAAGGACCGACGAGCATTGAACACTGAAGCTTTCTTT CASKDRRALNTEAFF
many TRBJ2-7 - TRBV12-3/TRBV12-4 TGTGCCAGCAGCTTAAAATCCGAGCAGTACTTC CASSLKSEQYF
- TRBJ1-2 - TRBV20-1 TGCAGTGCTAGAGACAGACCCTCTAACTATGGCTACACCTTC CSARDRPSNYGYTF
few TRBJ2-7 - TRBV15 TGTGCCACCAGCAGTCCAGGGAAGTTGCACGAGCAGTACTTC CATSSPGKLHEQYF
- TRBJ2-7 - TRBV7-2 TGTGCCAGCAGCCAAGTTACGTGGGTCGCCTACGAGCAGTACTTC CASSQVTWVAYEQYF
- TRBJ1-2 TRBD1 TRBV7-2 TGTGCCAGCAGCTCAACAGGGGAGTTGGATGGCTACACCTTC CASSSTGELDGYTF
- TRBJ2-4 - TRBV7-9 TGTGCCAGCAGCTTACAGACCAAAAACATTCAGTACTTC CASSLQTKNIQYF
once TRBJ2-5 TRBD1 TRBV20-1 TGCAGTGCTAGAGCGGGACAGGGATGGGAAGAGACCCAGTACTTC CSARAGQGWEETQYF
- TRBJ2-2 - TRBV29-1 TGCAGCGTTGAAGTATTAAACACCGGGGAGCTGTTTTTT CSVEVLNTGELFF
- TRBJ1-5 - TRBV28 TGTGCCAGCAGTTTTGGGGGGCACAGGAGTCAGCCCCAGCATTTT CASSFGGHRSQPQHF
- TRBJ1-6 - TRBV4-1 TGCGCCAGCTCCGACAGAAGCTCCTATAATTCACCCCTCCACTTT CASSDRSSYNSPLHF